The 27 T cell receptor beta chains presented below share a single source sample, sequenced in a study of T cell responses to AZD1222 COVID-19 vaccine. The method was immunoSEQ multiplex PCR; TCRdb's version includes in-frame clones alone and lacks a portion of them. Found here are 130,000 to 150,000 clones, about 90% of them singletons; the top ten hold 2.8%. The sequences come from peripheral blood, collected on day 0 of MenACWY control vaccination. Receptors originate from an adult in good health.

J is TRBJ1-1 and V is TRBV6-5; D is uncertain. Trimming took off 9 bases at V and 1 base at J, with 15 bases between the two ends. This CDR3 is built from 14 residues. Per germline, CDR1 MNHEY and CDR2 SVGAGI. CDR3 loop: CASTDPTGNTEAFF. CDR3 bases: TGTGCCAGTACAGACCCGACGGGGAACACTGAAGCTTTCTTT.

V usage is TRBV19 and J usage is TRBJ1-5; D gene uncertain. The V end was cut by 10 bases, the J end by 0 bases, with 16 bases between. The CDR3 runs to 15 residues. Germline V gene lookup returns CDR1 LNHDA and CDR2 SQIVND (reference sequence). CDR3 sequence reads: CATQLRIHSNQPQHF. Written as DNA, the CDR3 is TGTGCCACCCAATTAAGGATCCATAGCAATCAGCCCCAGCATTTT.

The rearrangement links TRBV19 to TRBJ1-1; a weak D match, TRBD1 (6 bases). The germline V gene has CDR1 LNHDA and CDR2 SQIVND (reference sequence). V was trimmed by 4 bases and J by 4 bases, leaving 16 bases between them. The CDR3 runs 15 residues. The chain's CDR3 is CASSTRGQSGTEAFF. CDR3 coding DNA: TGTGCCAGTAGTACCCGGGGGCAGTCGGGCACTGAAGCTTTCTTT.

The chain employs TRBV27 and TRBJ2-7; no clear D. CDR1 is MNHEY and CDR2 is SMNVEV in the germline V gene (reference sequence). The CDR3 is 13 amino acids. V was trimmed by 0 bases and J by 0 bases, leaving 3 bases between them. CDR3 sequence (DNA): TGTGCCAGCAGTTTATCGGTCTCCTACGAGCAGTACTTC. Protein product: CASSLSVSYEQYF.

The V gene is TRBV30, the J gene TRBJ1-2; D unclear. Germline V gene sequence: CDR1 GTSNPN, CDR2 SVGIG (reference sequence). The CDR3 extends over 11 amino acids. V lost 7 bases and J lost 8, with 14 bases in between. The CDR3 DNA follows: TGTGCCTCGGACCGGGCCGGCGGCTACACCTTC. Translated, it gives CASDRAGGYTF.

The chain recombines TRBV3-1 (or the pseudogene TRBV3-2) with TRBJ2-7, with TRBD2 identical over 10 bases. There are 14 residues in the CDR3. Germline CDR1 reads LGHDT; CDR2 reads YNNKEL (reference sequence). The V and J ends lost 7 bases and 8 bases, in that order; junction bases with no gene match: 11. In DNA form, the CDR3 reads TGTGCCAGCACCCAGGGGCTAGCGGGAGCTAAGCAGTACTTC. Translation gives CASTQGLAGAKQYF.

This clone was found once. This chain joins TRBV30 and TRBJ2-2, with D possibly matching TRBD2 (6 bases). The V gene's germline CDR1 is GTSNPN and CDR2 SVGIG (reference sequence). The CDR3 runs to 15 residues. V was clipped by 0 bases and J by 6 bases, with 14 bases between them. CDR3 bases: TGTGCCTGGAGTGTACTTACAGGCGGGGCCGGGGAGCTGTTTTTT. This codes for CAWSVLTGGAGELFF.

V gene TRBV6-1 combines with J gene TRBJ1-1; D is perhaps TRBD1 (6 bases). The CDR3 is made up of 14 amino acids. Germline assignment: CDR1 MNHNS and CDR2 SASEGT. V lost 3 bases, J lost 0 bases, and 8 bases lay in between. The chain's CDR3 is CASSEGGLNTEAFF. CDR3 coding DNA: TGTGCCAGCAGTGAGGGGGGCTTGAACACTGAAGCTTTCTTT.

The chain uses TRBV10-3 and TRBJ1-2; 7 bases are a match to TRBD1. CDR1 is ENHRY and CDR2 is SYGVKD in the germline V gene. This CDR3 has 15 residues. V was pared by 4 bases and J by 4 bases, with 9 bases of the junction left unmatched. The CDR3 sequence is CAISAQGVSIYGYTF. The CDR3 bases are TGTGCCATCAGTGCGCAGGGGGTTTCGATCTATGGCTACACCTTC.

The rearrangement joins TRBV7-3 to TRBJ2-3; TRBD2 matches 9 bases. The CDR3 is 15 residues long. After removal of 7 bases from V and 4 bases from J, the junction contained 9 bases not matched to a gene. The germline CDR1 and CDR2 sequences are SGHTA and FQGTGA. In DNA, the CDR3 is TGTGCCAGCACCGTTGCGGGAGGGCCTTCAGATACGCAGTATTTT. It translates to CASTVAGGPSDTQYF.

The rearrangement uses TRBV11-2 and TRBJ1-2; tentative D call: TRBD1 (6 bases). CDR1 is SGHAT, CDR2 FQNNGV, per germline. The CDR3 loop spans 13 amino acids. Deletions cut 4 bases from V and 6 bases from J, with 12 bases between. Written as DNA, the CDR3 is TGTGCCAGCAGCTGGGGGGGGCTCGATGGCTACACCTTC. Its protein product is CASSWGGLDGYTF.

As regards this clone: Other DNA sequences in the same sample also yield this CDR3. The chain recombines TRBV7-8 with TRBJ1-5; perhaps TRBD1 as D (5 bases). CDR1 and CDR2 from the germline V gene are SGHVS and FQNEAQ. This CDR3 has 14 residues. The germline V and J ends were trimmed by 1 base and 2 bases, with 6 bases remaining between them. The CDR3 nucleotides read TGTGCCAGCAGCTTAGGGGACGGCAATCAGCCCCAGCATTTT. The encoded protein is CASSLGDGNQPQHF.

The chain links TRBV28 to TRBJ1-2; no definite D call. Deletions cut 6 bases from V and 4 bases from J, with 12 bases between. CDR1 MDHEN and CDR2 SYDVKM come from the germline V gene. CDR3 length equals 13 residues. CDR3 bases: TGTGCCAGCAGCTTCGGCCGCGGCTATGGCTACACCTTC. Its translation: CASSFGRGYGYTF.

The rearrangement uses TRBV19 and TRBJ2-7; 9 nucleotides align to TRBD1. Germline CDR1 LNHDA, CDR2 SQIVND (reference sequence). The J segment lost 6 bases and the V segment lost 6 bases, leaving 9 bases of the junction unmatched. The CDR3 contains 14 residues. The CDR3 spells CASRDRGGSSEQYF. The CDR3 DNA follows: TGTGCCAGTAGGGACAGGGGTGGTAGCAGCGAGCAGTACTTC.

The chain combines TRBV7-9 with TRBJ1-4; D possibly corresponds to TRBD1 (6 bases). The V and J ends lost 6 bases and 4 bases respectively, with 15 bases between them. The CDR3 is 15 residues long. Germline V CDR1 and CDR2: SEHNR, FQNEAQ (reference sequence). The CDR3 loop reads CASRPGGAVNEKLFF. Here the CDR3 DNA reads TGTGCCAGCAGGCCCGGGGGGGCCGTTAATGAAAAACTGTTTTTT.

Written as DNA, the CDR3 is TGCGCCAGCAGCCAGGACAAGGGGGGCTACACCTTC. Protein: CASSQDKGGYTF. The V and J genes are TRBV5-1 and TRBJ1-2; maybe TRBD1 (5 bases). Germline V gene data show CDR1 as SGHRS and CDR2 as YFSETQ. V dropped 4 bases and J dropped 8 bases, with 12 bases sitting between them. The CDR3 covers 12 residues.

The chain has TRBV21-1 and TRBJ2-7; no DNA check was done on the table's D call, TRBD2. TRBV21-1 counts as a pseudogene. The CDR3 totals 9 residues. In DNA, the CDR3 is TGTGCCCTCCTACGGGAGCAGTACTTC. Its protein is CALLREQYF.

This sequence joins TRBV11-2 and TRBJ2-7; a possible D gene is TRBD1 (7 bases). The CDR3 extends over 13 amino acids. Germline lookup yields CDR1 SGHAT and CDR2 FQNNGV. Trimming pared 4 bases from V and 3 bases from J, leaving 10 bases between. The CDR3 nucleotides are TGTGCCAGCAGCTCAGGGGGGATCTACGAGCAGTACTTC. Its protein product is CASSSGGIYEQYF.

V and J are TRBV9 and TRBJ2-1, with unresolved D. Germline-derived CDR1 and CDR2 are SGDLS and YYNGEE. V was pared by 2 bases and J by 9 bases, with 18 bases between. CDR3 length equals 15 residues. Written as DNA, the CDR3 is TGTGCCAGCAGCGTGGCAGGACGGCGGCCTGGTGAGCAGTTCTTC. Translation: CASSVAGRRPGEQFF. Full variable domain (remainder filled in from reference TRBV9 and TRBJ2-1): DSGVTQTPKHLITATGQRVTLRCSPRSGDLSVYWYQQSLDQGLQFLIQYYNGEERAKGNILERFSAQQFPDLHSELNLSSLELGDSALYFCASSVAGRRPGEQFFGPGTRLTVL.

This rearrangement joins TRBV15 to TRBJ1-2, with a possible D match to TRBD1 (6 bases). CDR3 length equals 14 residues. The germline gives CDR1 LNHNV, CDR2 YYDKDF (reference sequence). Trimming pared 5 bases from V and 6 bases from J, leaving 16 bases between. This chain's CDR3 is CATSPVGGANGYTF. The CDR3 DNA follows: TGTGCCACCAGCCCCGTGGGGGGGGCGAATGGCTACACCTTC.

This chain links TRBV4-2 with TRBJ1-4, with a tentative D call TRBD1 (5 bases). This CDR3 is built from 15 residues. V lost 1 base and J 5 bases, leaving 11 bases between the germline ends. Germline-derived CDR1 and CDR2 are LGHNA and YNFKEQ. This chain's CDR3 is CASSQGGQGNEKLFF. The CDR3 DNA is TGTGCCAGCAGCCAAGGGGGCCAAGGAAATGAAAAACTGTTTTTT.

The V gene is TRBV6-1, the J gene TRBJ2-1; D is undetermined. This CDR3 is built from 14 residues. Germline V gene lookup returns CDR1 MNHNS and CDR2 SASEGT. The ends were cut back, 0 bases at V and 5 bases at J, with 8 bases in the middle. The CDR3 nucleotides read TGTGCCAGCAGTGAAGCGCAGGAACACAATGAGCAGTTCTTC. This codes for CASSEAQEHNEQFF.

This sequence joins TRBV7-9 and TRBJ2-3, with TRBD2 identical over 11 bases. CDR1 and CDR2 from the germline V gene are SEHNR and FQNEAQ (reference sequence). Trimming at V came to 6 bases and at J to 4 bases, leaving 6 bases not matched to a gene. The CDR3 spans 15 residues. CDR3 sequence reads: CASRDSGGASDTQYF. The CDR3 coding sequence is TGTGCCAGCAGAGATAGCGGGGGGGCGTCAGATACGCAGTATTTT. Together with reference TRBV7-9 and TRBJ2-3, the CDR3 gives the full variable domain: DTGVSQNPRHKITKRGQNVTFRCDPISEHNRLYWYRQTLGQGPEFLTYFQNEAQLEKSRLLSDRFSAERPKGSFSTLEIQRTEQGDSAMYLCASRDSGGASDTQYFGPGTRLTVL.

The CDR3 sequence is CATSSARRASVYEQYF. CDR3 nucleotide sequence: TGTGCCACCAGCAGTGCAAGGAGGGCTAGCGTCTACGAGCAGTACTTC. The chain joins TRBV15 to TRBJ2-7, with D maybe TRBD2 (6 bases). CDR1 is LNHNV, CDR2 YYDKDF, per germline (reference sequence). V dropped 3 bases and J dropped 3 bases, with 18 bases sitting between them. CDR3 length: 16 residues.

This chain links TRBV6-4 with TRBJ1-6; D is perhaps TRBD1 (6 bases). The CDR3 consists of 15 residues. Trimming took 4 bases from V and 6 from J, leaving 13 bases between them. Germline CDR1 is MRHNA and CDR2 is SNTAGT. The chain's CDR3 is CASSAQQGVNSPLHF. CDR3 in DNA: TGTGCCAGCAGTGCCCAACAGGGTGTTAATTCACCCCTCCACTTT.

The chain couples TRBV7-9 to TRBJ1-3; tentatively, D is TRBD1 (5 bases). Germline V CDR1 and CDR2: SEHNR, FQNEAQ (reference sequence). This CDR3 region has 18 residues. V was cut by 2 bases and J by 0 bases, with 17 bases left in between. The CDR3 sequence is CASSLRRGATISGNTIYF. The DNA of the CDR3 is TGTGCCAGCAGCTTAAGGCGTGGGGCCACTATCTCTGGAAACACCATATATTTT.

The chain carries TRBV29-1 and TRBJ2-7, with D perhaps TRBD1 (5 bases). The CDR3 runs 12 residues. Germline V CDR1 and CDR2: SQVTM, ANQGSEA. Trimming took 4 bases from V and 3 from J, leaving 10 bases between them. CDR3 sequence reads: CSVVQENYEQYF. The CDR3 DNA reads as TGCAGCGTTGTACAGGAAAACTACGAGCAGTACTTC.